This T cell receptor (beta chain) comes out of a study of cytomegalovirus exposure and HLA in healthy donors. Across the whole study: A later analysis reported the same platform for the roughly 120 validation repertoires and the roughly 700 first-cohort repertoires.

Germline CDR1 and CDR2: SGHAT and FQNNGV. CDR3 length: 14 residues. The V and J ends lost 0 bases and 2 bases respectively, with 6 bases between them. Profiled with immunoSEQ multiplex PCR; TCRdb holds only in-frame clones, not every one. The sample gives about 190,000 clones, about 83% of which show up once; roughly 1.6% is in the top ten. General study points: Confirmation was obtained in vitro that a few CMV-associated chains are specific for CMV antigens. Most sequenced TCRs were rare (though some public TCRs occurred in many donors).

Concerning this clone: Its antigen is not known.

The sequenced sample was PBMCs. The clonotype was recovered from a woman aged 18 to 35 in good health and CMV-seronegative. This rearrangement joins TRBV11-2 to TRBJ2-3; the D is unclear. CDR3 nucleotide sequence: TGTGCCAGCAGCTTAGAACTATACACAGATACGCAGTATTTT. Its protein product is CASSLELYTDTQYF.